Reported below is one T cell receptor beta chain. The data originate from a study of blood T cell repertoires in COVID-19. Repertoires were generated with immunoSEQ multiplex PCR, while TCRdb's copy carries only in-frame clones and drops some. The sample shows 150,000 to 200,000 clones, more than 75% of them seen only once. V gave up 1 base and J gave up 1 base, with 5 bases separating them. Germline V gives CDR1 SGHNT, CDR2 YYREEE (reference sequence). The length of the CDR3 is 13 residues. The rearrangement links TRBV5-4 to TRBJ1-1; perhaps TRBD1 as D (5 bases). Sequenced material: PBMCs or T cells enriched from blood (not recorded which). This receptor was taken from a man between 35 and 55 years old who had recovered from COVID-19. CDR3 bases: TGTGCCAGCAGCTTGCAGGGGAACACTGAAGCTTTCTTT. This translates into CASSLQGNTEAFF.